One sample yielded the 15 T cell receptor beta chains listed below, sequenced in a study of blood T cell repertoires in COVID-19 (TCRdb year 2020). Preparation of the library involved the immunoSEQ multiplex PCR assay. The source is immuneACCESS, and TCRdb retained only in-frame sequences with V and J called. Part of the clones is not carried over; for the studies checked, unresolved V genes explain less than half of this, and the remainder is unexplained. In all, the sample holds 300,000 to 350,000 clones, and over 85% of those were seen once. The ten largest make up just under 4% of the sample. Sequencing was carried out using peripheral blood. Source of these receptors: a woman aged 60-75 years with COVID-19, enrolled during active disease.

V is TRBV27 and J is TRBJ2-2; tentative D call: TRBD2 (7 bases). Germline V gene lookup returns CDR1 MNHEY and CDR2 SMNVEV (reference sequence). Trimming stripped 3 bases from V and 1 base from J, with 15 bases between. CDR3 size: 17 residues. The CDR3 loop reads CASSFLRGGENTGELFF. For the CDR3, the DNA is TGTGCCAGCAGTTTCTTAAGGGGGGGTGAGAACACCGGGGAGCTGTTTTTT.

V gene TRBV14 combines with J gene TRBJ1-2; D unresolved. The CDR3 runs 12 residues. V lost 0 bases and J 4 bases, leaving 3 bases between the germline ends. Germline lookup yields CDR1 SGHDN and CDR2 FVKESK. CDR3 nucleotide sequence: TGTGCCAGCAGCCAAGACAGCTATGGCTACACCTTC. It translates to CASSQDSYGYTF.

This chain connects TRBV20-1 to TRBJ2-7, with TRBD1 matching 7 bases. Trimming took 6 bases from V and 4 from J; bases not matched to a gene: 3. The CDR3 is made up of 11 amino acids. CDR1 is DFQATT and CDR2 is SNEGSKA in the germline V gene (reference sequence). In nucleotides, the CDR3 is TGCAGTGCAAGGACAGGTTACGAGCAGTACTTC. Protein product: CSARTGYEQYF.

The chain combines TRBV5-1 with TRBJ1-5; no definite D call. Trimming left V 0 bases short and J 2 bases short, with 9 bases between. Per the germline V gene, CDR1 is SGHRS and CDR2 is YFSETQ. The CDR3 contains 15 residues. CDR3 in DNA: TGCGCCAGCAGCTTGGTGGCAGGTGGCAATCAGCCCCAGCATTTT. It codes for CASSLVAGGNQPQHF.

V usage is TRBV7-3 and J usage is TRBJ2-7; 10 nucleotides align to TRBD1. Germline loops: CDR1 SGHTA, CDR2 FQGTGA. This CDR3 has 14 amino acids. The ends lost 5 bases at V and 4 bases at J; junction bases unmatched: 5. The CDR3 here is CASSVGQGGYEQYF. CDR3 bases: TGTGCCAGCAGCGTTGGACAGGGGGGGTACGAGCAGTACTTC.

J is TRBJ2-3 and V is TRBV4-2; D possibly corresponds to TRBD2 (6 bases). This CDR3 has 15 amino acids. V was cut by 5 bases and J by 4 bases, with 16 bases left in between. Germline CDR1 and CDR2: LGHNA and YNFKEQ. Written as DNA, the CDR3 is TGTGCCAGCAGCAAAGGGGCGGGGTTGCCAGATACGCAGTATTTT. It yields the protein CASSKGAGLPDTQYF.

The genes are TRBV6-5 and TRBJ1-5; TRBD1 matches 8 bases. V dropped 9 bases and J dropped 3; count of bases not matched to a gene: 4. The CDR3 consists of 13 residues. The V gene's germline CDR1 is MNHEY and CDR2 SVGAGI. The CDR3 region has the DNA TGTGCCAGTGGACAGGGCCACAATCAGCCCCAGCATTTT. It codes for CASGQGHNQPQHF.

The chain links TRBV5-1 to TRBJ1-3, with unresolved D. CDR3 length: 14 residues. Germline V lookup: CDR1 SGHRS, CDR2 YFSETQ. V gave up 5 bases and J gave up 0 bases, with 9 bases separating them. The CDR3 sequence is CASSGSPSGNTIYF. CDR3 DNA: TGCGCCAGCAGTGGGAGTCCCTCTGGAAACACCATATATTTT. Based on the CDR3 plus reference TRBV5-1 and TRBJ1-3, the full variable domain is KAGVTQTPRYLIKTRGQQVTLSCSPISGHRSVSWYQQTPGQGLQFLFEYFSETQRNKGNFPGRFSGRQFSNSRSEMNVSTLELGDSALYLCASSGSPSGNTIYFGEGSWLTVV.

This chain uses TRBV6-5 with TRBJ1-4, with 8 bases fitting TRBD1. The CDR3 consists of 14 residues. Unmatched junction bases numbered 3, after V lost 6 bases and J lost 3 bases. Germline CDR1 MNHEY, CDR2 SVGAGI. Written as DNA, the CDR3 is TGTGCCAGCAGACAGGGGGTATCTAATGAAAAACTGTTTTTT. Its translation: CASRQGVSNEKLFF.

The V call is TRBV19, the J call TRBJ2-7; weak D call: TRBD1 (5 bases). Trimming took 3 bases from V and 2 from J, leaving 11 bases between them. Germline V gene lookup returns CDR1 LNHDA and CDR2 SQIVND (reference sequence). This CDR3 contains 14 residues. The CDR3 loop reads CASSISSGPYEQYF. CDR3 DNA sequence: TGTGCCAGTAGTATTTCTTCAGGGCCCTACGAGCAGTACTTC.

The chain combines TRBV28 with TRBJ1-2; no firm D call. V shed 5 bases and J shed 4 bases, with 8 bases lying between them. The CDR3 is made up of 12 amino acids. CDR1 MDHEN and CDR2 SYDVKM come from the germline V gene. The CDR3 loop reads CASSGRSYGYTF. The CDR3 nucleotides are TGTGCCAGCAGTGGCAGAAGCTATGGCTACACCTTC.

The rearrangement uses TRBV9 and TRBJ1-1; tentatively, D is TRBD1 (6 bases). V shed 4 bases and J shed 4 bases, with 17 bases lying between them. Germline CDR1 is SGDLS and CDR2 is YYNGEE. This CDR3 region has 15 residues. CDR3 loop: CASSPDRRAGTEAFF. The CDR3 bases are TGTGCCAGCAGCCCGGACAGACGGGCAGGCACTGAAGCTTTCTTT.

The genes are TRBV29-1 and TRBJ1-1; D perhaps matches TRBD1 (5 bases). The CDR3 has 12 residues. Trimming removed 1 base from V and 7 bases from J, with 10 bases in between. Germline V gene lookup returns CDR1 SQVTM and CDR2 ANQGSEA. Written as DNA, the CDR3 is TGCAGCGTTGAAGCTCGCAGGGTTGAAGCTTTCTTT. This sequence encodes CSVEARRVEAFF. The full variable domain, its missing parts supplied by reference TRBV29-1 and TRBJ1-1, is SAVISQKPSRDICQRGTSLTIQCQVDSQVTMMFWYRQQPGQSLTLIATANQGSEATYESGFVIDKFPISRPNLTFSTLTVSNMSPEDSSIYLCSVEARRVEAFFGQGTRLTVV.

The rearrangement uses TRBV9 and TRBJ1-6, with 7 positions matching TRBD1. Germline CDR1 is SGDLS and CDR2 is YYNGEE. The CDR3 is made up of 14 amino acids. After removal of 4 bases from V and 9 bases from J, the junction contained 7 bases not matched to a gene. The CDR3 DNA follows: TGTGCCAGCAGCCCCCGACAGGGCGGTTCACCCCTCCACTTT. It encodes CASSPRQGGSPLHF.

The chain links TRBV7-9 to TRBJ1-6, with a possible D match to TRBD1 (6 bases). The CDR3 runs 16 residues. Germline V gene data show CDR1 as SEHNR and CDR2 as FQNEAQ (reference sequence). Trimming cost V 5 bases and J 9 bases, with 20 bases left between them. The CDR3 DNA follows: TGTGCCAGCAGCACCGCCTGGGACAACGCCGGTTCACCCCTCCACTTT. Amino acid sequence: CASSTAWDNAGSPLHF.